This passage covers 9 T cell receptor beta chains from one sample sequenced in a study of cytomegalovirus exposure and HLA in healthy donors. Primers included in the PCR were 60 Vbeta and 13 Jbeta primers. Only in-frame clones appear in the TCRdb table, and some are missing; sequencing was by immunoSEQ multiplex PCR. The sample carries about 170,000 clones, around 78% recorded once. The sequencing sample was made of PBMCs. The receptors stem from a woman aged 50 to 60 in good health and CMV-seropositive.

The chain is built from TRBV5-6 and TRBJ2-2, with D uncertain. This CDR3 is built from 12 residues. Germline CDR1 reads SGHDT; CDR2 reads YYEEEE. The V gene lost 3 bases and the J gene lost 8 bases, with 8 bases spanning the gap. CDR3 protein: CASSWYGGELFF. CDR3 sequence (DNA): TGTGCCAGCAGCTGGTACGGGGGGGAGCTGTTTTTT.

The genes are TRBV12-5 and TRBJ1-1; D is possibly TRBD1 (6 bases). Looked up from germline, CDR1 is LGHNT and CDR2 is FRNRAP. V lost 3 bases and J 5 bases, leaving 10 bases between the germline ends. The CDR3 covers 13 residues. The CDR3 reads CASGFGGPTEAFF. CDR3 in DNA: TGTGCTAGTGGTTTCGGGGGGCCAACTGAAGCTTTCTTT. The full variable domain, its missing parts supplied by reference TRBV12-5 and TRBJ1-1, is DARVTQTPRHKVTEMGQEVTMRCQPILGHNTVFWYRQTMMQGLELLAYFRNRAPLDDSGMPKDRFSAEMPDATLATLKIQPSEPRDSAVYFCASGFGGPTEAFFGQGTRLTVV.

CDR3 DNA sequence: TGTGCCAGCAGCTTGGTAGGGCGGTGGGGACAGACGGATACGGAACTGTTTTTT. This translates into CASSLVGRWGQTDTELFF. The chain uses TRBV5-8 and TRBJ1-4; TRBD1 aligns across 7 bases. CDR1 SGHTS and CDR2 YDEGEE come from the germline V gene. V shed 0 bases, J shed 12 bases, and the junction held 20 bases outside the gene matches. The length of the CDR3 is 18 residues.

Concerning this clone itself: Germline is not matched at one junction end, which may reflect a read error. Additional DNA sequences in this sample encode the identical CDR3. The chain couples TRBV9 to TRBJ1-2; D unclear. This CDR3 is built from 13 residues. Germline CDR1 SGDLS, CDR2 YYNGEE. CDR3 sequence reads: CASSVSGNYGYTF. The CDR3 region has the DNA TGCGCCAGCAGCGTATCCGGGAACTATGGCTACACCTTC. Complete variable domain (other parts from reference TRBV9 and TRBJ1-2): DSGVTQTPKHLITATGQRVTLRCSPRSGDLSVYWYQQSLDQGLQFLIQYYNGEERAKGNILERFSAQQFPDLHSELNLSSLELGDSALYFCASSVSGNYGYTFGSGTRLTVV.

The CDR3, as DNA: TGTGCCAGCAGTTACTCGCAGGGGCCCCAAGAGACCCAGTACTTC. Protein product: CASSYSQGPQETQYF. The chain is built from TRBV6-5 and TRBJ2-5, with D possibly TRBD1 on 6 matching bases. This CDR3 has 15 amino acids. CDR1 is MNHEY and CDR2 is SVGAGI in the germline V gene. With 0 bases removed from V and 1 base from J, the gap between germline ends came to 9 bases.

The DNA for the CDR3 is TGCAGCGTTGTTGGGGGGGGAGGCACAGATACGCAGTATTTT. It specifies CSVVGGGGTDTQYF. The rearrangement uses TRBV29-1 and TRBJ2-3; 7 bases line up with TRBD2. V was pared by 4 bases and J by 1 base, with 5 bases of the junction left unmatched. Germline V CDR1 and CDR2: SQVTM, ANQGSEA. The CDR3 has 14 residues.

The chain couples TRBV30 to TRBJ1-5, with a weak D call TRBD1 (6 bases). This CDR3 has 15 residues. V was shortened by 0 bases and J by 0 bases, with 9 bases between the two germline ends. CDR1 and CDR2 (germline): GTSNPN, SVGIG (reference sequence). In DNA, the CDR3 is TGTGCCTGGAGTGTACCGGGACATAGCAATCAGCCCCAGCATTTT. Amino acid sequence: CAWSVPGHSNQPQHF.

The chain recombines TRBV6-5 with TRBJ2-2; D not certain. Germline CDR1 and CDR2: MNHEY and SVGAGI. V lost 5 bases to trimming and J lost 5 bases, with 9 bases between them. The CDR3 is 13 amino acids. The CDR3 here is CASSPPATGELFF. For the CDR3, the DNA is TGTGCCAGCAGTCCCCCAGCGACCGGGGAGCTGTTTTTT.

This clone has only one observation. This sequence joins TRBV2 and TRBJ2-7; 9 positions agree with TRBD1. The ends lost 5 bases at V and 5 bases at J; junction bases unmatched: 7. Germline V gene lookup returns CDR1 SNHLY and CDR2 FYNNEI. The CDR3 runs to 14 residues. DNA of the CDR3: TGTGCCAGCAGTTCCCGGGACAGGGCCCACGAGCAGTACTTC. The encoded protein is CASSSRDRAHEQYF. The full variable domain, with the rest looked up from reference TRBV2 and TRBJ2-7, is EPEVTQTPSHQVTQMGQEVILRCVPISNHLYFYWYRQILGQKVEFLVSFYNNEISEKSEIFDDQFSVERPDGSNFTLKIRSTKLEDSAMYFCASSSRDRAHEQYFGPGTRLTVT.